This T cell receptor beta chain was recorded in a study of T cell responses to AZD1222 COVID-19 vaccine. Study conclusions and caveats: Only six or seven AZD1222 recipients tested seropositive at baseline.

The CDR3 runs to 15 residues. V lost 3 bases to trimming and J lost 6 bases; unmatched junction nucleotides: 5. Germline lookup yields CDR1 SGHRS and CDR2 YFSETQ. Details on this clone: The antigen is undetermined.

Sequencing used immunoSEQ multiplex PCR; TCRdb keeps in-frame clones, though not all of them. The sample includes 180,000 or so clones, about 89% of them seen just once. Sequencing was performed on peripheral blood, taken on day 0 of AZD1222 vaccination. The chain is built from TRBV5-1 and TRBJ2-1; 11 bases fit TRBD2. The sequence was obtained from an adult in good health. The chain's CDR3 is CASSSRTSGSNEQFF. CDR3 coding DNA: TGCGCCAGCAGCTCCCGCACTAGCGGGAGCAATGAGCAGTTCTTC.